What follows are 2 T cell receptor beta chains derived from one specimen sequenced in a study of CD4 T cells in relation to SARS-CoV-2 and coronaviruses. The assay was immunoSEQ multiplex PCR, and TCRdb's table has in-frame clones only and misses some. This repertoire shows about 27,000 clones, 76% found once; its top ten account for just over 20%. Unexposed donor CD4+ T cells date from 2011-2018, before the COVID-19 pandemic. After roughly ten days of culture, CD4+ T cells were isolated. Their recognized antigens are unknown. The sample comprised CD4+ T cells from PBMCs, cultured in vitro. These receptors came from a human donor in good health.

The sample holds a few counts of this clone. V is TRBV2 and J is TRBJ2-6, with D perhaps matching TRBD2 (5 bases). This CDR3 has 17 amino acids. V lost 5 bases to trimming and J lost 1 base, with 15 bases between them. The germline V gene encodes CDR1 SNHLY and CDR2 FYNNEI. DNA for the CDR3: TGTGCCAGCAGTACGGGGTGGGGATCTTCTGGGGCCAACGTCCTGACTTTC. Its translation is CASSTGWGSSGANVLTF.

The rearrangement uses TRBV28 and TRBJ1-6, with a tentative D call TRBD1 (5 bases). CDR3 length equals 16 residues. Trimming cost V 2 bases and J 9 bases, with 17 bases left between them. CDR1 and CDR2 from the germline V gene are MDHEN and SYDVKM. In DNA form, the CDR3 reads TGTGCCAGCAGTTTACGGTCGTGGGGGAGCGGTTCACCCCTCCACTTT. Its translation: CASSLRSWGSGSPLHF.